This T cell receptor beta chain appears in the sequencing data of a study of cytomegalovirus exposure and HLA in healthy donors. The PCR ran on 60 Vbeta and 13 Jbeta primers. Measured with immunoSEQ multiplex PCR; TCRdb has only the in-frame clones, and not every one. Of around 150,000 clones listed, 65% to 70% are singletons. Trimming at V came to 0 bases and at J to 4 bases, leaving 4 bases not matched to a gene. Germline CDR1 SGDLS, CDR2 YYNGEE. This CDR3 spans 17 amino acids. The rearrangement joins TRBV9 to TRBJ2-5, with 15 nucleotides matching TRBD2. This TCR was sampled from a man aged 25 to 45 in good health and CMV-seropositive. Source material: PBMCs. CDR3 nucleotide sequence: TGTGCCAGCAGCGTAGAATGGACTAGCGGGAGGGCAGAGACCCAGTACTTC. This gives the protein CASSVEWTSGRAETQYF. Looking up the rest from reference TRBV9 and TRBJ2-5 gives the full variable domain: DSGVTQTPKHLITATGQRVTLRCSPRSGDLSVYWYQQSLDQGLQFLIQYYNGEERAKGNILERFSAQQFPDLHSELNLSSLELGDSALYFCASSVEWTSGRAETQYFGPGTRLLVL.